The entry below gives a single T cell receptor (beta chain) sequence along with its context. The source of the sample is a study of blood T cell repertoires in COVID-19. Study-wide background: Samples taken during acute and convalescent COVID-19 were collected in the United States, Italy and Spain. In each case, the material was cDNA or gDNA derived from T cells, B-cell-depleted T cells, or PBMCs.

Original methodology: It was from reference gene primer amplification that nucleated cell counts were estimated. Generated by immunoSEQ multiplex PCR, the TCRdb table keeps only in-frame clones and is missing some. That table furnishes V, J and clone size, whereas the DNA furnished D and trimming. The table lists over 55,000 clones, 84% of them singletons. V was pared by 7 bases and J by 8 bases, with 11 bases of the junction left unmatched. From germline, CDR1 is LNHDA and CDR2 SQIVND (reference sequence). The CDR3 contains 15 residues. The sequence derives from a man aged 50-59 years with active COVID-19. The chain carries TRBV19 and TRBJ1-3, with 10 nucleotides matching TRBD1. Sequenced input: peripheral blood. CDR3 protein: CASTDRGFGGDTIYF. Written as DNA, the CDR3 is TGTGCCAGTACGGACAGGGGGTTCGGGGGAGACACCATATATTTT. The complete variable domain, with remaining parts taken from reference TRBV19 and TRBJ1-3, reads DGGITQSPKYLFRKEGQNVTLSCEQNLNHDAMYWYRQDPGQGLRLIYYSQIVNDFQKGDIAEGYSVSREKKESFPLTVTSAQKNPTAFYLCASTDRGFGGDTIYFGEGSWLTVV.